One and the same sample provided the 27 T cell receptor beta chains below, sequenced in a study of blood T cell repertoires in COVID-19. Sequencing used immunoSEQ multiplex PCR; TCRdb keeps in-frame clones, though not all of them. The sample includes around 80,000 clones, about 80% seen only once; the top ten take around 12%. Sequencing was performed on peripheral blood. The origin of the receptors is a man older than 75 with acute or convalescent COVID-19.

This clone was counted only a few times. This chain links TRBV13 with TRBJ2-3, with TRBD2 matching 8 bases. Germline values: CDR1 PRHDT, CDR2 FYEKMQ (reference sequence). J gave up 2 bases and V 3 bases, and 19 bases lay outside the gene matches. The CDR3 totals 20 residues. The CDR3: CASSFLVASGQQFNTDTQYF. The CDR3 nucleotides read TGTGCCAGCAGCTTTTTGGTGGCTAGCGGGCAGCAGTTTAACACAGATACGCAGTATTTT. Together with reference TRBV13 and TRBJ2-3, the CDR3 gives the full variable domain: AAGVIQSPRHLIKEKRETATLKCYPIPRHDTVYWYQQGPGQDPQFLISFYEKMQSDKGSIPDRFSAQQFSDYHSELNMSSLELGDSALYFCASSFLVASGQQFNTDTQYFGPGTRLTVL.

This rearrangement joins TRBV5-1 to TRBJ2-7, with TRBD1 matching 7 bases. The trim removed 4 bases at V and 5 bases at J, leaving 9 bases unmatched. The V gene's germline CDR1 is SGHRS and CDR2 YFSETQ. There are 14 residues in the CDR3. Written as DNA, the CDR3 is TGCGCCAGCAGCAAGCAGGGGGATGTGGACGAGCAGTACTTC. Translation: CASSKQGDVDEQYF.

The rearrangement uses TRBV19 and TRBJ1-2, with 8 bases identical to TRBD1. The trim removed 3 bases at V and 1 base at J, leaving 13 bases unmatched. From germline, CDR1 is LNHDA and CDR2 SQIVND (reference sequence). The CDR3 contains 18 residues. The CDR3 bases are TGTGCCAGTAGTATGGGGGCCAAGACAGGGGACTTTAACTATGGCTACACCTTC. It codes for CASSMGAKTGDFNYGYTF.

The chain links TRBV19 to TRBJ1-1; a possible D gene is TRBD1 (6 bases). The germline V and J ends were trimmed by 1 base and 3 bases, with 15 bases remaining between them. The CDR3 has 16 residues. CDR1 is LNHDA and CDR2 is SQIVND in the germline V gene (reference sequence). The DNA for the CDR3 is TGTGCCAGTAGTATAGGGGGGGGCCCGCCGGACACTGAAGCTTTCTTT. Protein product: CASSIGGGPPDTEAFF.

The chain carries TRBV2 and TRBJ1-3; no clear D. The CDR3 extends over 16 amino acids. Between the trimmed V and J ends, which lost 6 bases and 0 bases, there was a span of 15 bases. Germline CDR1 SNHLY, CDR2 FYNNEI. Here the CDR3 reads CASSYDPGSSGNTIYF. CDR3 DNA sequence: TGTGCCAGCAGCTACGACCCAGGCTCCTCTGGAAACACCATATATTTT.

The chain joins TRBV9 to TRBJ1-2; D is perhaps TRBD1 (5 bases). Looked up from germline, CDR1 is SGDLS and CDR2 is YYNGEE. The length of the CDR3 is 13 residues. Trimming took 4 bases from V and 4 from J, leaving 11 bases between them. The DNA for the CDR3 is TGTGCCAGCAGCCCAGGACACCCCTATGGCTACACCTTC. Encoded protein: CASSPGHPYGYTF. Supplemented by reference TRBV9 and TRBJ1-2, the full variable domain reads DSGVTQTPKHLITATGQRVTLRCSPRSGDLSVYWYQQSLDQGLQFLIQYYNGEERAKGNILERFSAQQFPDLHSELNLSSLELGDSALYFCASSPGHPYGYTFGSGTRLTVV.

This clone was detected only a few times. The V call is TRBV11-2, the J call TRBJ2-5; tentatively, D is TRBD1 (7 bases). The CDR3 consists of 13 residues. Germline lookup yields CDR1 SGHAT and CDR2 FQNNGV. Deletions cut 1 base from V and 7 bases from J, with 10 bases between. The CDR3 spells CASSLGQGGTQYF. The CDR3 bases are TGTGCCAGCAGCTTAGGACAGGGAGGGACCCAGTACTTC.

V is TRBV7-2 and J is TRBJ2-5, with D unclear. Germline lookup yields CDR1 SGHTA and CDR2 FQGNSA. The V end was cut by 7 bases, the J end by 5 bases, with 17 bases between. This CDR3 comprises 14 residues. This chain's CDR3 is CASTLGSTGETQYF. The CDR3 nucleotides read TGTGCCAGCACCCTCGGCTCGACCGGGGAGACCCAGTACTTC.

The chain uses TRBV19 and TRBJ1-1; the D is unclear. CDR1 LNHDA and CDR2 SQIVND come from the germline V gene (reference sequence). The CDR3 runs 13 residues. The V gene lost 6 bases and the J gene lost 0 bases, with 8 bases spanning the gap. CDR3 sequence (DNA): TGTGCCAGTAGAAATCGGGTGAACACTGAAGCTTTCTTT. Residues: CASRNRVNTEAFF. Full variable domain (outside the CDR3, taken from reference TRBV19 and TRBJ1-1): DGGITQSPKYLFRKEGQNVTLSCEQNLNHDAMYWYRQDPGQGLRLIYYSQIVNDFQKGDIAEGYSVSREKKESFPLTVTSAQKNPTAFYLCASRNRVNTEAFFGQGTRLTVV.

The rearrangement uses TRBV10-3 and TRBJ2-7; the match to TRBD2 covers 8 bases. This CDR3 comprises 15 residues. The trim removed 6 bases at V and 5 bases at J, leaving 12 bases unmatched. Germline V CDR1 and CDR2: ENHRY, SYGVKD. This chain's CDR3 is CAIRRASGSSNEQYF. CDR3 in DNA: TGTGCCATCAGGCGCGCTAGCGGGTCGTCCAACGAGCAGTACTTC.

V and J are TRBV5-1 and TRBJ1-2, with D perhaps TRBD1 (5 bases). Germline-derived CDR1 and CDR2 are SGHRS and YFSETQ. V was cut by 2 bases and J by 5 bases, with 7 bases left in between. There are 12 residues in the CDR3. This CDR3 reads CASSFDSYGYTF. CDR3 DNA: TGCGCCAGCAGCTTTGACAGTTATGGCTACACCTTC.

This chain joins TRBV20-1 and TRBJ1-5; D ambiguous. The germline V gene encodes CDR1 DFQATT and CDR2 SNEGSKA (reference sequence). This CDR3 has 11 amino acids. The V and J ends lost 3 bases and 12 bases respectively, with 12 bases between them. The CDR3 nucleotides read TGCAGTGCTAGTGCTTTTCAGTTCCAGCATTTT. Residues: CSASAFQFQHF.

The chain has TRBV9 and TRBJ2-5, with TRBD2 matching 9 bases. The J segment lost 2 bases and the V segment lost 3 bases, leaving 5 bases of the junction unmatched. This CDR3 has 15 residues. In germline, CDR1 is SGDLS, CDR2 YYNGEE. This CDR3 reads CASSGSLAGQETQYF. DNA of the CDR3: TGTGCCAGCAGCGGTTCCCTAGCGGGGCAAGAGACCCAGTACTTC.

CDR3 loop: CASSHGGDYTGELFF. The CDR3, as DNA: TGTGCCAGCAGCCATGGGGGGGATTACACCGGGGAGCTGTTTTTT. The chain has TRBV3-1 (or the pseudogene TRBV3-2) and TRBJ2-2, with 7 nucleotides matching TRBD2. J lost 3 bases, V lost 3 bases, and 4 bases had no gene match. Germline V lookup: CDR1 LGHDT, CDR2 YNNKEL (reference sequence). The CDR3 runs to 15 residues.

The chain has TRBV30 and TRBJ2-5, with 10 bases that match TRBD2. V was clipped by 4 bases and J by 5 bases; unmatched bases: 1. This CDR3 region has 12 residues. Germline lookup yields CDR1 GTSNPN and CDR2 SVGIG (reference sequence). For the CDR3, the DNA is TGTGCCTGGAAAGCGGGAGGGGAGACCCAGTACTTC. It specifies CAWKAGGETQYF.

This clone has just one count. The chain has TRBV3-1 (or the pseudogene TRBV3-2) and TRBJ1-1; possible D gene TRBD1, 5 bases. V lost 4 bases and J 2 bases, leaving 14 bases between the germline ends. The length of the CDR3 is 15 residues. CDR1 and CDR2 (germline): LGHDT, YNNKEL (reference sequence). The CDR3 loop reads CASSRVQDVNTEAFF. The CDR3 region has the DNA TGTGCCAGCAGCCGGGTACAGGATGTTAACACTGAAGCTTTCTTT.

This chain joins TRBV18 and TRBJ2-1; maybe TRBD1 (5 bases). The V gene's germline CDR1 is KGHSH and CDR2 LQKENI. The CDR3 covers 15 residues. V was clipped by 6 bases and J by 7 bases, with 19 bases between them. CDR3 residues: CASSKGIGSSNEQFF. The CDR3 nucleotides read TGTGCCAGCTCTAAGGGGATAGGGTCCAGTAATGAGCAGTTCTTC.

The CDR3 region is CASSSIQGDQPQHF. As DNA, the CDR3 is TGTGCCAGCAGCTCCATACAGGGCGATCAGCCCCAGCATTTT. The J gene is TRBJ1-5, the V gene TRBV5-6, with a weak D call TRBD1 (6 bases). Germline-derived CDR1 and CDR2 are SGHDT and YYEEEE. Trimming stripped 3 bases from V and 5 bases from J, with 12 bases between. The CDR3 totals 14 residues.

The gene calls are TRBV29-1 and TRBJ1-3; TRBD1 might be the D (6 bases). V was clipped by 0 bases and J by 4 bases, with 13 bases between them. CDR3 length: 15 amino acids. The V gene's germline CDR1 is SQVTM and CDR2 ANQGSEA. In DNA, the CDR3 is TGCAGCGTTGAAGATCCTTGGACAGTGGGAAACACCATATATTTT. This sequence encodes CSVEDPWTVGNTIYF.

The rearrangement links TRBV11-2 to TRBJ1-2; TRBD1 matches 7 bases. V shed 3 bases, J shed 2 bases, and the junction held 9 bases outside the gene matches. CDR1 and CDR2 from the germline V gene are SGHAT and FQNNGV. CDR3 length: 16 residues. The CDR3 coding sequence is TGTGCCAGCAGCTTTCAGACAGGGAAAGCCAACTATGGCTACACCTTC. Protein sequence: CASSFQTGKANYGYTF.

The V gene is TRBV7-8, the J gene TRBJ1-2; D may be TRBD1 (6 bases). Germline assignment: CDR1 SGHVS and CDR2 FQNEAQ. The CDR3 contains 16 residues. V was cut by 1 base and J by 0 bases, with 12 bases left in between. The CDR3 bases are TGTGCCAGCAGCTTAGTTGCAGGGGCAGCTAACTATGGCTACACCTTC. Amino acid sequence: CASSLVAGAANYGYTF.

This chain joins TRBV5-1 and TRBJ1-5; D is possibly TRBD1 (5 bases). CDR3 length: 16 residues. V dropped 4 bases and J dropped 4 bases, with 18 bases sitting between them. CDR1 is SGHRS and CDR2 is YFSETQ in the germline V gene. CDR3 protein: CASSPTTGATNQPQHF. CDR3 in DNA: TGCGCCAGCAGCCCTACTACAGGAGCGACGAATCAGCCCCAGCATTTT.

The chain has TRBV10-3 and TRBJ2-3; 14 bases map to TRBD2. J lost 4 bases, V lost 2 bases, and 5 bases had no gene match. The germline V gene has CDR1 ENHRY and CDR2 SYGVKD. The CDR3 is 17 amino acids. As DNA, the CDR3 is TGTGCCATCAGTGAGCTAGGACTAGCGGGGGGTGCAGATACGCAGTATTTT. Its translation: CAISELGLAGGADTQYF.

This rearrangement joins TRBV19 to TRBJ2-6; tentative D call: TRBD1 (6 bases). Trimming removed 2 bases at V and 1 base at J, with 18 bases between. The germline gives CDR1 LNHDA, CDR2 SQIVND (reference sequence). The CDR3 is made up of 19 amino acids. This chain's CDR3 is CASSITGRGKLSGANVLTF. The CDR3 DNA follows: TGTGCCAGTAGTATAACCGGAAGGGGGAAGTTATCTGGGGCCAACGTCCTGACTTTC.

J is TRBJ2-5 and V is TRBV19, with TRBD1 matching over 8 bases. The CDR3 covers 15 residues. Germline CDR1 LNHDA, CDR2 SQIVND (reference sequence). Trimming cost V 9 bases and J 5 bases; bases outside gene matches: 14. This CDR3 reads CASTPSGTGRETQYF. The CDR3 DNA is TGTGCCAGCACCCCCTCCGGGACAGGTCGGGAGACCCAGTACTTC.

The gene calls are TRBV27 and TRBJ2-4, with 8 bases that match TRBD2. From germline, CDR1 is MNHEY and CDR2 SMNVEV (reference sequence). The CDR3 runs 16 residues. Unmatched junction bases numbered 7, after V lost 5 bases and J lost 1 base. CDR3 residues: CASSPPGGVAKNIQYF. The CDR3 DNA reads as TGTGCCAGCAGTCCGCCCGGGGGGGTGGCCAAAAACATTCAGTACTTC.

V is TRBV2 and J is TRBJ1-3; D unclear. Looked up from germline, CDR1 is SNHLY and CDR2 is FYNNEI. The CDR3 totals 13 residues. Trimming pared 6 bases from V and 1 base from J, leaving 7 bases between. CDR3 region: CASRADSGNTIYF. DNA of the CDR3: TGTGCCAGCAGGGCGGATTCTGGAAACACCATATATTTT.